This TCR beta chain came from a study of CD8+CD57+ T cells in acquired aplastic anemia. Study as a whole: DNA from sorted CD4+ and CD8+ cells averaged around 3.5 ug. Healthy donors yielded 9 million to 14 million CD4+ cell reads on average.

Study outcomes and limitations: Approximately 30 CD8+ CDR3 sequences were shared between patients and controls. No significant patient-versus-control difference appeared in CD8+ Simpson's diversity.

Genomic DNA, serving as template, underwent TCR beta VDJ and CDR3 profiling. TCRdb reprocessed the reads with MiXCR, giving one entry per CDR3 protein. Here the sample spans about 220,000 distinct CDR3 sequences, roughly 35% being singletons. The sample holds many counts of this clonotype. Its antigen is as yet unknown. CDR3 length equals 15 residues. Trimming took off 1 base at V and 2 bases at J, with 13 bases between the two ends. In germline, CDR1 is SGDLS, CDR2 YYNGEE. The TCR originated in a human donor in good health, serving as a control. The chain carries TRBV9 and TRBJ2-7, with no clear D. Sequenced material: sorted CD4+, CD8+, or CD8+CD57+ T cells (not recorded which) from PBMCs. The CDR3 protein is CASSVSSGETYEQYF. The CDR3 region has the DNA TGTGCCAGCAGCGTATCAAGTGGGGAAACCTACGAGCAGTACTTC.